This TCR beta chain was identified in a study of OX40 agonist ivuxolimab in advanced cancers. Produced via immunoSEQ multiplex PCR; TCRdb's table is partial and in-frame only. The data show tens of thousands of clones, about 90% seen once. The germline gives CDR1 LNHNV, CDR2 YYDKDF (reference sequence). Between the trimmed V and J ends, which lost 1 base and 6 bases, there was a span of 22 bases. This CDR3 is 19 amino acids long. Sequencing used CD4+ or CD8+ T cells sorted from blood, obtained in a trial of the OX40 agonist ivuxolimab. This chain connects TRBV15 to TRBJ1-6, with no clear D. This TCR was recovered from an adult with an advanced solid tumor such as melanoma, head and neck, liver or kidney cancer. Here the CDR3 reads CATSRARRKKGNINSPLHF. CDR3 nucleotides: TGTGCCACCAGCAGAGCCCGTAGAAAAAAGGGAAATATTAATTCACCCCTCCACTTT. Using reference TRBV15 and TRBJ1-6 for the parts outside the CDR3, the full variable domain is DAMVIQNPRYQVTQFGKPVTLSCSQTLNHNVMYWYQQKSSQAPKLLFHYYDKDFNNEADTPDNFQSRRPNTSFCFLDIRSPGLGDTAMYLCATSRARRKKGNINSPLHFGNGTRLTVT.